These 10 T cell receptor beta chains came from one sample sequenced in a study of shared clonotypes between healthy human individuals (dated by TCRdb to 2020 to 2022). Library prep was done by the immunoSEQ multiplex PCR assay. Imported from immuneACCESS, the table was reduced by TCRdb to in-frame sequences with V and J called. These copies leave out some clones; in studies compared against another copy, an unresolved V gene accounts for under half, and the cause of the remainder is not known. Present in this sample are about 1.1 million clones, around 82% of which were seen just once. 0.61% of the sample comes from the top ten. Sequencing used memory CD4+ T cells from PBMCs. The meaning of the sample's cell subset or site label: CD45RA-negative fraction. The receptors originated from a man between 18 and 29 years old in good health. Some clones in this sample may be carry-over from other donors' samples.

J is TRBJ1-5 and V is TRBV30; D remains unclear. The CDR3 runs to 14 residues. Germline CDR1 is GTSNPN and CDR2 is SVGIG (reference sequence). V gave up 3 bases and J gave up 3 bases, with 12 bases separating them. In DNA, the CDR3 is TGTGCCTGGAGCTTACGCGCGCACAATCAGCCCCAGCATTTT. Its translation: CAWSLRAHNQPQHF.

The V gene is TRBV5-1, the J gene TRBJ2-7; 7 nucleotides agree with TRBD2. From germline, CDR1 is SGHRS and CDR2 YFSETQ. The CDR3 covers 14 residues. With 4 bases clipped from V and 4 bases from J, the junction kept 8 bases outside the gene matches. DNA of the CDR3: TGCGCCAGCAGCGGGACGGGAGCGGGGTACGAGCAGTACTTC. Translated, it gives CASSGTGAGYEQYF.

This chain connects TRBV7-6 to TRBJ1-3; 7 bases fit TRBD1. V gave up 8 bases and J gave up 2 bases; unmatched junction bases: 18. CDR3 size: 18 residues. In germline, CDR1 is SGHVS, CDR2 FNYEAQ. The CDR3 protein is CASAKRPRQGSAGNTIYF. CDR3 DNA sequence: TGTGCCAGCGCCAAGCGGCCCCGACAGGGTTCAGCTGGAAACACCATATATTTT.

In DNA, the CDR3 is TGCGCCAGCAGCCAGATGACCGCTCGGGACGAGCAGTACTTC. Its translation: CASSQMTARDEQYF. This sequence joins TRBV4-1 and TRBJ2-7; unclear D gene. The CDR3 covers 14 residues. The V gene's germline CDR1 is MGHRA and CDR2 YSYEKL. Trimming pared 3 bases from V and 5 bases from J, leaving 14 bases between.

CDR3: CASSTGQVHEQYF. The DNA for the CDR3 is TGCGCCAGCAGCACCGGACAGGTCCACGAGCAGTACTTC. V usage is TRBV5-1 and J usage is TRBJ2-7, with 7 bases lining up with TRBD1. In germline, CDR1 is SGHRS, CDR2 YFSETQ. This CDR3 spans 13 amino acids. The J segment lost 5 bases and the V segment lost 4 bases, leaving 6 bases of the junction unmatched.

Of note for this clone: Other DNA variants within this sample encode the same CDR3. The CDR3 sequence is CASSLRDNEQFF. CDR3 sequence (DNA): TGTGCCAGCAGCTTGAGAGACAATGAGCAGTTCTTC. V is TRBV7-3 and J is TRBJ2-1; D unclear. The CDR3 runs to 12 residues. CDR1 and CDR2 from the germline V gene are SGHTA and FQGTGA. Trimming pared 3 bases from V and 5 bases from J, leaving 5 bases between.

This clone has only a few counts. V is TRBV7-2 and J is TRBJ2-1, with 15 bases that match TRBD2. The ends lost 7 bases at V and 10 bases at J; junction bases unmatched: 11. Germline V gene lookup returns CDR1 SGHTA and CDR2 FQGNSA. The CDR3 has 16 amino acids. CDR3 coding DNA: TGTGCCAGCATCCCCCTCGGACTAGCGGGAGGGAAGGAGCAGTTCTTC. Its protein product is CASIPLGLAGGKEQFF. The entire variable domain, with the rest obtained from reference TRBV7-2 and TRBJ2-1, is as follows: GAGVSQSPSNKVTEKGKDVELRCDPISGHTALYWYRQSLGQGLEFLIYFQGNSAPDKSGLPSDRFSAERTGGSVSTLTIQRTQQEDSAVYLCASIPLGLAGGKEQFFGPGTRLTVL.

This chain joins TRBV11-1 and TRBJ2-7; D unclear. The CDR3 has 14 amino acids. The germline V gene has CDR1 SGHAT and CDR2 FQDESV (reference sequence). Trimming took 4 bases from V and 6 from J, leaving 16 bases between them. CDR3 in DNA: TGTGCCAGCAGCTCGGACCTTGGGCAACGCGAGCAGTACTTC. Translation gives CASSSDLGQREQYF.

The CDR3 nucleotides read TGTGCCAGCAGTGAATATTGGACAGGGGATAATGAGCAGTTCTTC. It translates to CASSEYWTGDNEQFF. V usage is TRBV25-1 and J usage is TRBJ2-1, with 9 nucleotides matching TRBD1. Unmatched junction bases numbered 4, after V lost 0 bases and J lost 7 bases. Germline CDR1 MGHDK, CDR2 SYGVNS. The CDR3 contains 15 residues.

This clone is a singleton in its sample. This rearrangement joins TRBV5-1 to TRBJ2-7; possible D gene TRBD2, 5 bases. From germline, CDR1 is SGHRS and CDR2 YFSETQ. CDR3 size: 15 residues. Trimming removed 7 bases from V and 0 bases from J, with 17 bases in between. The CDR3 region is CASSSGEPSSYEQYF. CDR3 DNA sequence: TGCGCCAGCTCCTCTGGGGAGCCTAGCTCCTACGAGCAGTACTTC.